This T cell receptor beta chain stems from a study of T and B cells in COVID-19 patients. The overall study: In the active-infection cohort, about 90% of the 20 patients had comorbidities linked to unfavorable COVID-19 outcome.

Blood genomic DNA input for TRB amplification was roughly 220-500 ng. BIOMED2 TRB-A/B primer pools were used in multiplex TRB PCR. TCRdb reprocessed the multiplex PCR reads with MiXCR, giving one entry per CDR3 protein. The sample carries about 20,000 distinct CDR3 sequences, 29% recorded once. The TCR sequence derives from a human donor who had recovered from COVID-19. Material for sequencing was blood.

CDR3: CASSLQSGYHEQYF. The CDR3 DNA sequence: TGTGCCAGCAGCTTACAGTCAGGGTATCACGAGCAGTACTTC. The chain is built from TRBV5-6 and TRBJ2-7; possible D gene TRBD1, 5 bases. V was shortened by 2 bases and J by 5 bases, with 14 bases between the two germline ends. Germline V gene data show CDR1 as SGHDT and CDR2 as YYEEEE. This CDR3 has 14 residues.